The rows below give T cell receptor beta chains drawn from one sample of a study of cytomegalovirus exposure and HLA in healthy donors. Assay used: immunoSEQ multiplex PCR; TCRdb lists only in-frame clones, some missing. The sample comprises 120,000 to 150,000 clones, around three fifths of which are singletons, and approximately 1.7% rests with the top ten. Specimen: PBMCs. The receptors shown here come from a male donor in good health and CMV-seronegative. CDR3s include the opening cysteine and the closing phenylalanine or tryptophan. The D gene is left open where the match is weak.

V gene: TRBV6-4
D gene: .
J gene: TRBJ2-3
CDR3 protein: CASSPTGSTDTQYF

V gene: TRBV11-2
D gene: TRBD1
J gene: TRBJ2-2
CDR3 protein: CASSLRGQGLTGELFF

V gene: TRBV30
D gene: .
J gene: TRBJ2-7
CDR3 protein: CAWGVGLGEQYF

V gene: TRBV10-3
D gene: .
J gene: TRBJ1-1
CDR3 protein: CAISAGTVRNTEAFF

V gene: TRBV7-8
D gene: .
J gene: TRBJ2-1
CDR3 protein: CASSFFFNEQFF

V gene: TRBV5-6
D gene: TRBD2
J gene: TRBJ2-1
CDR3 protein: CASSSRRGERHSNEQFF

V gene: TRBV7-9
D gene: .
J gene: TRBJ2-7
CDR3 protein: CASSLLAGISYEQYF

V gene: TRBV30
D gene: TRBD2
J gene: TRBJ2-5
CDR3 protein: CAWSSGGQETQYF

V gene: TRBV30
D gene: .
J gene: TRBJ1-1
CDR3 protein: CACIQGNTEAFF

V gene: TRBV4-3
D gene: TRBD1
J gene: TRBJ2-7
CDR3 protein: CASSQGTGDYEQYF

V gene: TRBV6-5
D gene: TRBD1
J gene: TRBJ1-1
CDR3 protein: CASLDRWFTEAFF

V gene: TRBV29-1
D gene: .
J gene: TRBJ1-5
CDR3 protein: CSGGDGSNQPQHF

V gene: TRBV15
D gene: .
J gene: TRBJ2-7
CDR3 protein: CATSNLQVYEQYF

V gene: TRBV7-2
D gene: TRBD1
J gene: TRBJ1-5
CDR3 protein: CASSLGTGEVQPQHF

V gene: TRBV6-1
D gene: TRBD1
J gene: TRBJ1-1
CDR3 protein: CATPGQNLAEAFF

V gene: TRBV2
D gene: TRBD1
J gene: TRBJ1-2
CDR3 protein: CASGTGANYGYTF

V gene: TRBV27
D gene: .
J gene: TRBJ1-2
CDR3 protein: CASSQAHRAGYTF

V gene: TRBV19
D gene: TRBD1
J gene: TRBJ1-4
CDR3 protein: CASSTSGTGAEKLFF

V gene: TRBV5-1
D gene: TRBD1
J gene: TRBJ1-4
CDR3 protein: CASSSSRDRGRSEKLFF

V gene: TRBV15
D gene: .
J gene: TRBJ2-5
CDR3 protein: CATSRDSPEETQYF

V gene: TRBV6-1
D gene: .
J gene: TRBJ2-5
CDR3 protein: CASRDLETQYF

V gene: TRBV5-1
D gene: TRBD1
J gene: TRBJ1-1
CDR3 protein: CATKQGVNTEAFF

V gene: TRBV29-1
D gene: TRBD1
J gene: TRBJ2-7
CDR3 protein: CSAQDRGNEQYF

V gene: TRBV30
D gene: TRBD1
J gene: TRBJ1-2
CDR3 protein: CAWGQANYGYTF

V gene: TRBV25-1
D gene: .
J gene: TRBJ1-2
CDR3 protein: CASSKGAGVINYGYTF

V gene: TRBV27
D gene: .
J gene: TRBJ1-1
CDR3 protein: CASNLRGGTTEAFF

V gene: TRBV7-9
D gene: .
J gene: TRBJ1-5
CDR3 protein: CASSLDGRGNQPQHF

V gene: TRBV19
D gene: TRBD1
J gene: TRBJ1-4
CDR3 protein: CARIRDRKLFF

V gene: TRBV10-3
D gene: .
J gene: TRBJ2-7
CDR3 protein: CAISMGHTYEQYF

V gene: TRBV28
D gene: .
J gene: TRBJ2-7
CDR3 protein: CASSGDRDEQYF

V gene: TRBV7-9
D gene: .
J gene: TRBJ2-7
CDR3 protein: CASSLGPQGGYEQYF

V gene: TRBV19
D gene: TRBD1
J gene: TRBJ1-1
CDR3 protein: CASRAGGQGFSEAFF

V gene: TRBV2
D gene: TRBD2
J gene: TRBJ2-1
CDR3 protein: CASNLLAGGNEQFF

V gene: TRBV19
D gene: .
J gene: TRBJ2-5
CDR3 protein: CASSIISAGGETQYF

V gene: TRBV7-8
D gene: .
J gene: TRBJ1-1
CDR3 protein: CASSSIEATEAFF

V gene: TRBV10-3
D gene: .
J gene: TRBJ1-3
CDR3 protein: CAISVDSSGNTIYF

V gene: TRBV29-1
D gene: .
J gene: TRBJ2-2
CDR3 protein: CSSRGGNTGELFF

V gene: TRBV6-5
D gene: TRBD1
J gene: TRBJ2-1
CDR3 protein: CASSSYRGSNEQFF

V gene: TRBV9
D gene: .
J gene: TRBJ2-3
CDR3 protein: CASSSSGRHLSF

V gene: TRBV2
D gene: TRBD1
J gene: TRBJ2-2
CDR3 protein: CASSEALTRGYTGELFF

V gene: TRBV7-9
D gene: .
J gene: TRBJ1-2
CDR3 protein: CSSSPFQHREENGYTF

V gene: TRBV5-1
D gene: .
J gene: TRBJ1-3
CDR3 protein: CASSLALGSGNAIYF

V gene: TRBV7-9
D gene: .
J gene: TRBJ2-7
CDR3 protein: CSSSYSGYEQYF

V gene: TRBV2
D gene: .
J gene: TRBJ2-1
CDR3 protein: CASSESTAAGGGHGGEQFF

V gene: TRBV27
D gene: .
J gene: TRBJ2-1
CDR3 protein: CASSLSLAFSYNEQFF

V gene: TRBV28
D gene: .
J gene: TRBJ1-3
CDR3 protein: CASSLSAASGNTIYF

V gene: TRBV2
D gene: .
J gene: TRBJ2-5
CDR3 protein: CASRMTGVGETQYF

V gene: TRBV13
D gene: TRBD1
J gene: TRBJ1-1
CDR3 protein: CASSRGGTGTTEAFF

V gene: TRBV18
D gene: TRBD1
J gene: TRBJ2-7
CDR3 protein: CASSPPTGGIYEQYF

V gene: TRBV30
D gene: TRBD1
J gene: TRBJ1-4
CDR3 protein: CAWSADRNNEKLFF

V gene: TRBV5-5
D gene: .
J gene: TRBJ1-2
CDR3 protein: CASSLALGRAYGYTF

V gene: TRBV30
D gene: .
J gene: TRBJ1-4
CDR3 protein: CAWRPGHEKLFF

V gene: TRBV5-1
D gene: .
J gene: TRBJ2-7
CDR3 protein: CASSLSPGSYEQYF

V gene: TRBV7-9
D gene: .
J gene: TRBJ1-2
CDR3 protein: CASSRTDRYYGYTF